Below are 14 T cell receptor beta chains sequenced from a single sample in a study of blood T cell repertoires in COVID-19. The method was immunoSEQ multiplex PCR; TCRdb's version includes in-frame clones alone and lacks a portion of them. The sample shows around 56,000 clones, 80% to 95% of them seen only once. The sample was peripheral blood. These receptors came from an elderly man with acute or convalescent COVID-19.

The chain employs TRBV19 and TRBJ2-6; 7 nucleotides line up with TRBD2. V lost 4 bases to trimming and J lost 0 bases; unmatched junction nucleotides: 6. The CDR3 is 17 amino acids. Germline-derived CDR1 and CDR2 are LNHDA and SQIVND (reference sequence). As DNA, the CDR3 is TGTGCCAGTAGTAGGTCGGGGGGTAACTCTGGGGCCAACGTCCTGACTTTC. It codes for CASSRSGGNSGANVLTF.

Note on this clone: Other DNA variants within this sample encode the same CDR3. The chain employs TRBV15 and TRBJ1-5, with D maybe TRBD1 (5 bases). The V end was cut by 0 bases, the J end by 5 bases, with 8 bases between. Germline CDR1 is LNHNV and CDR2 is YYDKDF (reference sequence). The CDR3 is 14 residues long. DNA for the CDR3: TGTGCCACCAGCAGAGATCGGGGGTATCAGCCCCAGCATTTT. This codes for CATSRDRGYQPQHF.

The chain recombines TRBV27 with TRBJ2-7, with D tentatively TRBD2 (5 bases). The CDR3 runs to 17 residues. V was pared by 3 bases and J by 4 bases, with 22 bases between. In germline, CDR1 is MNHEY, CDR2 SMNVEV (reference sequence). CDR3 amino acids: CASSFNQGPSFTYEQYF. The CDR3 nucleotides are TGTGCCAGCAGTTTTAACCAAGGGCCTAGCTTTACATACGAGCAGTACTTC.

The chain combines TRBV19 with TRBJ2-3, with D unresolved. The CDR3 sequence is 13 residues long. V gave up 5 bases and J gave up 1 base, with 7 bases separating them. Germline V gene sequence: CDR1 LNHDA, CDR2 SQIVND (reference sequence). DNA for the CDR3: TGTGCCAGTAGTCCTACCGGCACAGATACGCAGTATTTT. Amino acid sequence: CASSPTGTDTQYF.

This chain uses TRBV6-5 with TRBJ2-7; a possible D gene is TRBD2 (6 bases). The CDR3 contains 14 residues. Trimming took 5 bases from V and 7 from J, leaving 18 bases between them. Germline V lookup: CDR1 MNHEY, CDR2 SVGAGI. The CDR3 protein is CASSLGTRSREQYF. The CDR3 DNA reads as TGTGCCAGCAGTCTTGGGACTCGCTCGCGAGAGCAGTACTTC.

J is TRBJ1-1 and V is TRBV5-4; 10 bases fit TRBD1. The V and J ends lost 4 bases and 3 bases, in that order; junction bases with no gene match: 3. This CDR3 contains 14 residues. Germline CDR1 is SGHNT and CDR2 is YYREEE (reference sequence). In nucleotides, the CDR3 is TGTGCCAGCAGCACGACAGGGGGCTACACTGAAGCTTTCTTT. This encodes CASSTTGGYTEAFF.

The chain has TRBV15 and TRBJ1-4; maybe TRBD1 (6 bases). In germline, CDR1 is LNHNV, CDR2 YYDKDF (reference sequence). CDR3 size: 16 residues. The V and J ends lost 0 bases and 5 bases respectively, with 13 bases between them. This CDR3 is CATSRDRGGSNEKLFF. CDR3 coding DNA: TGTGCCACCAGCAGAGACAGGGGTGGGTCAAATGAAAAACTGTTTTTT.

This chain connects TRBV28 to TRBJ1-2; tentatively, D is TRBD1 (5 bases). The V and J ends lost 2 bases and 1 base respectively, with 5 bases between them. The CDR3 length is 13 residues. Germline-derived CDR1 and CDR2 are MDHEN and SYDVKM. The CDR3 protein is CASSLDSNYGYTF. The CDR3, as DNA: TGTGCCAGCAGTTTAGACAGTAACTATGGCTACACCTTC.

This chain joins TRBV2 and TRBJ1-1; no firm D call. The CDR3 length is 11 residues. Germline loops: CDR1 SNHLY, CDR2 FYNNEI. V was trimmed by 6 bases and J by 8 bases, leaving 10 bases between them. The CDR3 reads CASRGLEEAFF. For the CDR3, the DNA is TGTGCCAGCAGGGGTCTAGAAGAAGCTTTCTTT.

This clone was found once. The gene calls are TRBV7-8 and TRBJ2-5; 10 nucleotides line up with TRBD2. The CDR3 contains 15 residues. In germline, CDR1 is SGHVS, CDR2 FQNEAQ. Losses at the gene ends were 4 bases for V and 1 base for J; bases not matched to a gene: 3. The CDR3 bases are TGTGCCAGCAGCTCTAGCGGGGGAATCCAAGAGACCCAGTACTTC. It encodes CASSSSGGIQETQYF.

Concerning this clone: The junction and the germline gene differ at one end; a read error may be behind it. The CDR3 region has the DNA TGCGCCAGCAGCAACCGGGACAAGGTTCCCTCCTACAATGTGGGCAGATGGGTCTTC. Translation gives CASSNRDKVPSYNVGRWVF. The chain joins TRBV5-1 to TRBJ2-1; weak D call: TRBD1 (6 bases). CDR3 length equals 19 residues. The germline CDR1 and CDR2 sequences are SGHRS and YFSETQ.

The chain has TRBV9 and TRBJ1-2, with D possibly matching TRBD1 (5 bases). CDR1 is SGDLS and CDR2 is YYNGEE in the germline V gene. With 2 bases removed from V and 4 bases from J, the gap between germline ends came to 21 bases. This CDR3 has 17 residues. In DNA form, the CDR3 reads TGTGCCAGCAGCGTTGATGGGGCCACTGGCTCCAGCTATGGCTACACCTTC. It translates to CASSVDGATGSSYGYTF. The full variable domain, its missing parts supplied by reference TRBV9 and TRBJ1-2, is DSGVTQTPKHLITATGQRVTLRCSPRSGDLSVYWYQQSLDQGLQFLIQYYNGEERAKGNILERFSAQQFPDLHSELNLSSLELGDSALYFCASSVDGATGSSYGYTFGSGTRLTVV.

CDR3 coding DNA: TGTGCCACCAGCAAATGGACTAGCGGGGGGGGTATAACAGATACGCAGTATTTT. This encodes CATSKWTSGGGITDTQYF. V usage is TRBV15 and J usage is TRBJ2-3; 15 bases match TRBD2. The germline V gene encodes CDR1 LNHNV and CDR2 YYDKDF (reference sequence). Trimming at V came to 4 bases and at J to 3 bases, leaving 8 bases not matched to a gene. The CDR3 totals 18 residues.

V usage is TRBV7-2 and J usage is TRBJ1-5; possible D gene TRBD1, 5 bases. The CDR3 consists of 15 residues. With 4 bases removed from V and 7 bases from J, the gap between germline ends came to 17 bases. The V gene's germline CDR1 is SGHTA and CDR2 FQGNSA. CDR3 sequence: CASSSQGGVGQPQHF. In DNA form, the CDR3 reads TGTGCCAGCAGCTCCCAGGGCGGGGTTGGACAGCCCCAGCATTTT.